A selection of T cell receptor beta chains follows, all from one sample in a study of blood T cell repertoires in COVID-19. Method: immunoSEQ multiplex PCR; TCRdb's copy keeps in-frame clones and lacks some. The table has almost 500,000 clones, about nine tenths seen once. Sequenced sample: PBMCs or T cells enriched from blood (not recorded which). All receptors come from an older woman who had recovered from COVID-19. The CDR3 runs from the conserved cysteine through the conserved F or W. The order of the fields is clone size, V gene, D gene, J gene, CDR3 DNA, CDR3 protein. D genes are given only for firm matches. Clone size is given for some rows only: seen once, a few or many times, or a class if the clone is expanded.

>NA|TRBV11-3|TRBD1|TRBJ1-3
TGTGCCAGCAGCGGAGGGGGCCCTGTCGGGAACACCATATATTTT
CASSGGGPVGNTIYF
>once|TRBV3-1/TRBV3-2|NA|TRBJ2-5
TGTGCCAGCAGCCGGGAAGGTCGGACAGCAGCAGAGACCCAGTACTTC
CASSREGRTAAETQYF
>NA|TRBV4-1|TRBD1|TRBJ1-4
TGCGCCAGCAGCCCGACAGGGGATGAAAAACTGTTTTTT
CASSPTGDEKLFF
>NA|TRBV19|NA|TRBJ1-5
TGTGCCAGTAGTACCCCCGGCAGGGGCGGCAATCAGCCCCAGCATTTT
CASSTPGRGGNQPQHF
>NA|TRBV6-1|TRBD1|TRBJ1-2
TGTGCCAGCAGTGAAGTGTTTAGGGGGCCTACTAACTATGGCTACACCTTC
CASSEVFRGPTNYGYTF
>NA|TRBV4-1|NA|TRBJ1-5
TGCGCCAGCAGCCAAATGACAGACTATCAGCCCCAGCATTTT
CASSQMTDYQPQHF
>once|TRBV27|NA|TRBJ2-7
TGTGCCAGCAGTTTAAAACTACCGTCCTACGAGCAGTACTTC
CASSLKLPSYEQYF
>NA|TRBV19|TRBD1|TRBJ2-6
TGTGCCAGTAGCAGACAGGGTAGCTTCTCTGGGGCCAACGTCCTGACTTTC
CASSRQGSFSGANVLTF
>NA|TRBV10-3|NA|TRBJ2-7
TGTGCCATCAGCGCGGACAGCCCCCAAAATGGGCAGTACTTC
CAISADSPQNGQYF
>NA|TRBV7-6|TRBD1|TRBJ2-1
TGTGCCAGCAGCTTACTTGGGACAGCCCAGCAGTTCTTC
CASSLLGTAQQFF
>NA|TRBV24-1|TRBD1|TRBJ2-1
TGTGCCACCAGTGATTTGCGGGGGGACAGGGGGCCTTTGAGCTCCTACAATGAGCAGTTCTTC
CATSDLRGDRGPLSSYNEQFF
>NA|TRBV4-2|TRBD1|TRBJ2-1
TGTGCCAGCAGCCAAGAAATCCTAGGGGGCGATGAGCAGTTCTTC
CASSQEILGGDEQFF
>NA|TRBV7-2|NA|TRBJ2-5
TGTGCCAGCAGCCCAGGGGGGCCCGGGGAGACCCAGTACTTC
CASSPGGPGETQYF
>NA|TRBV4-1|TRBD2|TRBJ2-1
TGCGCCAGCAGCCACTCTAGCGGGGGGCCCAGCTCCTACAATGAGCAGTTCTTC
CASSHSSGGPSSYNEQFF
>NA|TRBV2|TRBD1|TRBJ2-2
TGTGCCAGCAGTGCTCGACAGGGAACGAACACCGGGGAGCTGTTTTTT
CASSARQGTNTGELFF
>NA|TRBV6-5|NA|TRBJ1-6
TGTGCCAGCTCCTCTCAGCCGGGATTTTCACCCCTCCACTTT
CASSSQPGFSPLHF
>NA|TRBV6-5|NA|TRBJ2-3
TGTGCCAGCAGTTACTCACAAGCGTATACGCAGTATTTT
CASSYSQAYTQYF
>NA|TRBV28|TRBD1|TRBJ1-5
TGTGCCAGCAGTTTAGGGGACAGCTATCAGCCCCAGCATTTT
CASSLGDSYQPQHF
>NA|TRBV27|NA|TRBJ1-5
TGTGCCAGCAGTTTAGGGGGAGGTCAGCCCCAGCATTTT
CASSLGGGQPQHF
>once|TRBV3-1/TRBV3-2|NA|TRBJ1-5
TGTGCCAGCAGCCAAGGGACAGGCAATCAGCCCCAGCATTTT
CASSQGTGNQPQHF
>NA|TRBV3-1/TRBV3-2|NA|TRBJ1-6
TGTGCCAGCAGCCAGGGGGCATATGGTTCACCCCTCCACTTT
CASSQGAYGSPLHF
>NA|TRBV30|NA|TRBJ1-4
TGTGCCTGGAGCCAAGGACACGGTAATGAAAAACTGTTTTTT
CAWSQGHGNEKLFF
>NA|TRBV7-9|TRBD1|TRBJ1-1
TGTGCCAGCACCTGGTGGTTGGGACAGGAGAACACTGAAGCTTTCTTT
CASTWWLGQENTEAFF
>NA|TRBV11-3|TRBD1|TRBJ2-7
TGTGCCAGCAGCTTAGGGGGGACAGGGGGGAACGAGCAGTACTTC
CASSLGGTGGNEQYF